Listed below are T cell receptor beta chains from one sample, sequenced in a study of STAT3 mutations in large granular lymphocyte leukemia. Sequencing used immunoSEQ multiplex PCR; TCRdb keeps in-frame clones, though not all of them. The top ten hold approximately 30% of the sample, which has approximately 27,000 clones, roughly 80% seen once. The sequenced sample consisted of peripheral blood mononuclear cells. Every receptor here comes from a woman in her forties or fifties with T-cell large granular lymphocyte leukemia. Some clones in this sample may be carry-over from other donors' samples. Each CDR3 is given with its conserved first and last residue. Fields, in order: CDR3 protein, V gene, clone size. Only some rows state a clone size, as once, few, many or a class for expanded clones.

CDR3: CASMGTGGLNQPQHF; V: TRBV19; size: NA
CDR3: CASRQGTSYEQYF; V: TRBV6-6; size: NA
CDR3: CASSSGIREKLFF; V: TRBV18; size: NA
CDR3: CASSEGRGSPDEQYF; V: TRBV25-1; size: NA
CDR3: CASSLLAGAREQYF; V: TRBV5-6; size: medium-sized
CDR3: CASSEALGIPYEQYF; V: TRBV6-1; size: NA
CDR3: CASSSDTSYGYTF; V: TRBV6-5; size: NA
CDR3: CASGLVGTAEAFF; V: TRBV12-5; size: NA
CDR3: CASSPTGFLADTQYF; V: TRBV4-3; size: NA
CDR3: CASSPTSTSGSVYF; V: TRBV27; size: NA
CDR3: CASSLVASSTDTQYF; V: TRBV7-2; size: NA
CDR3: CASSSTGWTEQYF; V: TRBV5-4; size: NA
CDR3: CASKIGSALEAFF; V: TRBV28; size: NA
CDR3: CASSPSLLQNNEKLFF; V: TRBV7-9; size: NA
CDR3: CASSKQMNTEAFF; V: TRBV27; size: NA